These 28 T cell receptor beta chains were all obtained from the same sample, sequenced in a study of regulatory T cells in long-lasting Graves disease. As for time point: persistent/refractory GD, antithyroid drugs over 5 years with positive TRAb. Construction of the TCR library relied on RNA isolated from PBMCs. The TCR beta library used iRepertoire HTBI primers with Arm-PCR amplification of CDR3. TCRdb redid the calling of the multiplex PCR reads with MiXCR, one entry per CDR3 protein. The sample carries approximately 380,000 distinct CDR3 sequences, less than 25% recorded once. Source: peripheral blood mononuclear cells (PBMCs), taken when the disease was refractory, from a patient treated with antithyroid drugs. Receptors originate from a female donor with Graves disease.

The chain couples TRBV2 to TRBJ2-7; TRBD1 matches 11 bases. V lost 7 bases and J lost 3; bases outside the gene matches: 5. The CDR3 is 14 amino acids. In germline, CDR1 is SNHLY, CDR2 FYNNEI. In DNA form, the CDR3 reads TGTGCCAGCAATGGACAGGGGGCTTTCTACGAGCAGTACTTC. It translates to CASNGQGAFYEQYF.

Note on this clonotype: Being one base from a much bigger clone, this may be a read error. The J gene is TRBJ2-5, the V gene TRBV2; D is possibly TRBD2 (6 bases). Germline CDR1 is SNHLY and CDR2 is FYNNEI. V was shortened by 0 bases and J by 5 bases, with 10 bases between the two germline ends. The CDR3 is made up of 14 amino acids. The CDR3: CASSEAPGRETQYF. The CDR3 nucleotides read TGTGCCAGCAGTGAAGCGCCTGGGAGGGAGACCCAGTACTTC.

This clonotype came up a few times. V is TRBV28 and J is TRBJ2-2; 8 bases align to TRBD1. The CDR3 loop spans 15 amino acids. Trimming took 3 bases from V and 8 from J; bases not matched to a gene: 8. The germline V gene has CDR1 MDHEN and CDR2 SYDVKM. The CDR3 loop is CASSFVNRGTGELFF. As DNA, the CDR3 is TGTGCCAGCAGTTTTGTGAACAGGGGGACTGGGGAGCTGTTTTTT.

The chain combines TRBV2 with TRBJ2-3; a possible D gene is TRBD1 (5 bases). The CDR3 has 14 residues. The V and J ends lost 7 bases and 2 bases respectively, with 13 bases between them. Germline V gene lookup returns CDR1 SNHLY and CDR2 FYNNEI. CDR3 in DNA: TGTGCCAGCATATCCGGACAACTCACAGATACGCAGTATTTT. This gives the protein CASISGQLTDTQYF.

This clonotype was picked up a small number of times. DNA for the CDR3: TGTGCCAGCAGTTTACCCCAGCGGGAGTTTGGGTACGAGCAGTACTTC. This codes for CASSLPQREFGYEQYF. The rearrangement uses TRBV28 and TRBJ2-7, with 8 bases identical to TRBD2. The CDR3 spans 16 residues. Germline values: CDR1 MDHEN, CDR2 SYDVKM. J lost 4 bases, V lost 2 bases, and 10 bases had no gene match. Variable domain in full (rest from reference TRBV28 and TRBJ2-7): DVKVTQSSRYLVKRTGEKVFLECVQDMDHENMFWYRQDPGLGLRLIYFSYDVKMKEKGDIPEGYSVSREKKERFSLILESASTNQTSMYLCASSLPQREFGYEQYFGPGTRLTVT.

This clonotype was observed a few times. The V gene is TRBV19, the J gene TRBJ2-5, with 8 bases lining up with TRBD1. Germline values: CDR1 LNHDA, CDR2 SQIVND (reference sequence). With V trimmed by 4 bases and J by 5 bases, 6 bases remained unmatched. This CDR3 has 14 amino acids. CDR3 residues: CASSKTGVAETQYF. In DNA, the CDR3 is TGTGCCAGTAGTAAGACAGGGGTGGCGGAGACCCAGTACTTC.

V gene TRBV19 combines with J gene TRBJ1-1, with D perhaps TRBD1 (6 bases). The V and J ends lost 6 bases and 1 base respectively, with 12 bases between them. The CDR3 spans 14 residues. The V gene's germline CDR1 is LNHDA and CDR2 SQIVND (reference sequence). Here the CDR3 reads CASREQGGNTEAFF. As DNA, the CDR3 is TGTGCCAGTAGAGAACAGGGTGGGAACACTGAAGCTTTCTTT. Full variable domain (missing parts from reference TRBV19 and TRBJ1-1): DGGITQSPKYLFRKEGQNVTLSCEQNLNHDAMYWYRQDPGQGLRLIYYSQIVNDFQKGDIAEGYSVSREKKESFPLTVTSAQKNPTAFYLCASREQGGNTEAFFGQGTRLTVV.

This clonotype has ten or more counts. This chain links TRBV28 with TRBJ2-7; 9 positions match TRBD1. With 8 bases clipped from V and 7 bases from J, the junction kept 15 bases outside the gene matches. This CDR3 comprises 15 residues. From germline, CDR1 is MDHEN and CDR2 SYDVKM. CDR3 amino acids: CASSPQGQGIQEQYF. The CDR3 nucleotides are TGTGCCAGCTCTCCTCAAGGACAGGGGATCCAAGAGCAGTACTTC.

This clonotype was seen more than once but under ten times. V gene TRBV6-4 combines with J gene TRBJ2-7, with TRBD2 matching over 8 bases. Germline V gene data show CDR1 as MRHNA and CDR2 as SNTAGT. V shed 9 bases and J 2 bases; nucleotides not matched to a gene: 9. The CDR3 spans 14 residues. The CDR3 nucleotides are TGTGCCAGGAGAGCGGGGGAAGAAACCTACGAGCAGTACTTC. Protein product: CARRAGEETYEQYF.

This clonotype has just a few counts. This sequence joins TRBV4-1 and TRBJ2-7; 12 bases fit TRBD2. CDR3 length: 16 amino acids. Germline V gives CDR1 MGHRA, CDR2 YSYEKL. V gave up 1 base and J gave up 2 bases; unmatched junction bases: 3. CDR3 residues: CASSQGGLAGTYEQYF. DNA for the CDR3: TGCGCCAGCAGCCAAGGCGGACTAGCGGGGACCTACGAGCAGTACTTC.

The V and J genes are TRBV11-2 and TRBJ2-4, with 14 bases fitting TRBD2. Germline V gene sequence: CDR1 SGHAT, CDR2 FQNNGV. With V trimmed by 5 bases and J by 8 bases, 20 bases remained unmatched. CDR3 length: 20 amino acids. The CDR3 reads CASSLGLAGAPTKAADIQYF. The CDR3 DNA sequence: TGTGCCAGCAGCCTGGGACTAGCGGGAGCGCCGACGAAGGCCGCGGACATTCAGTACTTC.

This clonotype was counted a few times. The rearrangement joins TRBV20-1 to TRBJ2-7; no clear D gene. Trimming pared 1 base from V and 0 bases from J, leaving 7 bases between. Germline V gene data show CDR1 as DFQATT and CDR2 as SNEGSKA (reference sequence). The CDR3 consists of 13 residues. This chain's CDR3 is CSARAESSYEQYF. The CDR3 DNA follows: TGCAGTGCTAGAGCCGAAAGCTCCTACGAGCAGTACTTC.

The rearrangement uses TRBV10-3 and TRBJ1-1; 7 bases are shared with TRBD1. Germline V CDR1 and CDR2: ENHRY, SYGVKD. The CDR3 sequence is 15 residues long. V dropped 3 bases and J dropped 0; count of bases not matched to a gene: 4. CDR3 residues: CAISDRDSMNTEAFF. The CDR3 DNA reads as TGTGCCATCAGTGACCGGGACAGTATGAACACTGAAGCTTTCTTT.

This clonotype has more than one count but fewer than ten. The chain has TRBV4-1 and TRBJ1-2; D not certain. There are 12 residues in the CDR3. Germline values: CDR1 MGHRA, CDR2 YSYEKL. V lost 0 bases and J lost 4, with 3 bases in between. CDR3 protein: CASSQDFYGYTF. The CDR3 DNA sequence: TGCGCCAGCAGCCAAGACTTCTATGGCTACACCTTC.

This clonotype was picked up many times. The chain couples TRBV11-2 to TRBJ2-4; D unresolved. Between the trimmed V and J ends, which lost 1 base and 6 bases, there was a span of 10 bases. The V gene's germline CDR1 is SGHAT and CDR2 FQNNGV. This CDR3 contains 14 residues. CDR3 DNA sequence: TGTGCCAGCAGCTTAGGGGCTTCAGGAAACATTCAGTACTTC. Translation gives CASSLGASGNIQYF.

Worth noting for this clonotype: This CDR3 fails to terminate in the conserved phenylalanine or tryptophan, so it likely reflects a read error. The gene calls are TRBV5-1 and TRBJ2-4, with TRBD2 as a possible D gene (6 bases). Between the trimmed V and J ends, which lost 0 bases and 7 bases, there was a span of 14 bases. The germline CDR1 and CDR2 sequences are SGHRS and YFSETQ. The CDR3 is made up of 15 amino acids. The CDR3 DNA is TGCGCCAGCAGCTTGGAAGTAGGACGGGAGAACATTCAGTACTCC. Its translation is CASSLEVGRENIQYS.

This clonotype was detected ten times or more. The DNA of the CDR3 is TGTGCCACCAGCAGAGATCCAGGGGGCCCGAGGGAGCAGTACTTC. As protein: CATSRDPGGPREQYF. This chain connects TRBV15 to TRBJ2-7, with 8 bases matching TRBD1. This CDR3 contains 15 residues. Per the germline V gene, CDR1 is LNHNV and CDR2 is YYDKDF (reference sequence). The ends lost 0 bases at V and 7 bases at J; junction bases unmatched: 8.

This chain uses TRBV7-2 with TRBJ2-7, with TRBD2 matching over 10 bases. The CDR3 extends over 15 amino acids. Germline CDR1 and CDR2: SGHTA and FQGNSA. V lost 3 bases to trimming and J lost 5 bases; unmatched junction nucleotides: 7. CDR3 loop: CASSFTSGTIDEQYF. In DNA form, the CDR3 reads TGTGCCAGCAGCTTTACTAGCGGGACAATCGACGAGCAGTACTTC.

This chain joins TRBV15 and TRBJ1-5; tentatively, D is TRBD1 (5 bases). This CDR3 has 18 amino acids. Trimming removed 0 bases from V and 0 bases from J, with 15 bases in between. Germline V gene data show CDR1 as LNHNV and CDR2 as YYDKDF (reference sequence). This CDR3 is CATSRDPRGVYSNQPQHF. The CDR3 nucleotides are TGTGCCACCAGCAGAGACCCGAGGGGCGTCTATAGCAATCAGCCCCAGCATTTT.

This clonotype turned up a few times. The V gene is TRBV5-1, the J gene TRBJ2-5; D might be TRBD1 (5 bases). The CDR3 totals 15 residues. Germline V lookup: CDR1 SGHRS, CDR2 YFSETQ. Deletions cut 4 bases from V and 7 bases from J, with 20 bases between. The CDR3: CASSPDWAGQGTQYF. The CDR3 coding sequence is TGCGCCAGCAGCCCCGATTGGGCAGGGCAGGGGACCCAGTACTTC.

At least ten counts were recorded for this clonotype. The CDR3 loop reads CASSSPDRMGAYEQYF. As DNA, the CDR3 is TGTGCCAGCAGCTCCCCGGACCGGATGGGGGCCTACGAGCAGTACTTC. The chain uses TRBV7-2 and TRBJ2-7, with D perhaps TRBD1 or TRBD2 (5 bases each). The CDR3 is 16 amino acids. CDR1 SGHTA and CDR2 FQGNSA come from the germline V gene. V lost 4 bases and J lost 2, with 18 bases in between.

The chain joins TRBV20-1 to TRBJ1-1; D unclear. Germline CDR1 and CDR2: DFQATT and SNEGSKA (reference sequence). Trimming took off 4 bases at V and 1 base at J, with 7 bases between the two ends. This CDR3 region has 12 residues. The chain's CDR3 is CSATLWNTEAFF. The DNA for the CDR3 is TGCAGTGCTACTCTCTGGAACACTGAAGCTTTCTTT.

This clonotype was counted at least ten times. The rearrangement uses TRBV29-1 and TRBJ1-5; no clear D gene. Deletions cut 5 bases from V and 5 bases from J, with 13 bases between. Germline CDR1 reads SQVTM; CDR2 reads ANQGSEA. CDR3 length: 13 amino acids. CDR3: CSVYVTGDQPQHF. In nucleotides, the CDR3 is TGCAGCGTTTACGTGACCGGCGATCAGCCCCAGCATTTT.

The chain employs TRBV7-9 and TRBJ1-6; tentatively, D is TRBD1 (6 bases). Germline values: CDR1 SEHNR, CDR2 FQNEAQ (reference sequence). V was trimmed by 2 bases and J by 7 bases, leaving 12 bases between them. The CDR3 totals 15 residues. The CDR3 is CASSLTGAGNSPLHF. For the CDR3, the DNA is TGTGCCAGCAGCTTAACGGGGGCCGGGAATTCACCCCTCCACTTT.

Ten or more counts support this clonotype. This chain connects TRBV3-1 to TRBJ2-7; D may be TRBD1 or TRBD2 (6 bases each). Between the trimmed V and J ends, which lost 2 bases and 4 bases, there was a span of 12 bases. Germline assignment: CDR1 LGHDT and CDR2 YNNKEL (reference sequence). CDR3 size: 14 residues. The CDR3 sequence is CASSQQWGAYEQYF. The CDR3 DNA reads as TGTGCCAGCAGCCAACAATGGGGGGCATACGAGCAGTACTTC.

This clonotype was seen more than once but under ten times. The chain couples TRBV6-6 to TRBJ2-7; unclear D gene. Trimming shortened V by 0 bases and J by 1 base, and 16 bases separated the two germline ends. There are 17 residues in the CDR3. CDR1 MNHNY and CDR2 SVGAGI come from the germline V gene (reference sequence). The CDR3 reads CASSYSISDTGSYEQYF. Written as DNA, the CDR3 is TGTGCCAGCAGTTACTCGATCTCTGACACCGGGTCCTACGAGCAGTACTTC.

This clonotype was seen a handful of times. The chain combines TRBV28 with TRBJ1-3, with D tentatively TRBD1 (6 bases). The CDR3 is made up of 17 amino acids. V was trimmed by 3 bases and J by 0 bases, leaving 15 bases between them. Per the germline V gene, CDR1 is MDHEN and CDR2 is SYDVKM. The CDR3 reads CASSFVSGAYSGNTIYF. CDR3 DNA sequence: TGTGCCAGCAGTTTTGTATCAGGGGCCTACTCTGGAAACACCATATATTTT.

In this sample, this clonotype turned up a few times. This sequence joins TRBV25-1 and TRBJ2-7, with D uncertain. This CDR3 comprises 13 residues. Germline V gives CDR1 MGHDK, CDR2 SYGVNS. Deletions cut 4 bases from V and 5 bases from J, with 12 bases between. The CDR3 loop reads CASSVGPWDEQYF. The CDR3 nucleotides read TGTGCCAGCAGTGTAGGGCCGTGGGACGAGCAGTACTTC.